The T cell receptor (beta chain) described here comes from a study of blood T cell repertoires in COVID-19. Study in general: Sources were T cells, B-cell-depleted T cells, or PBMCs; the material itself was cDNA or gDNA.

The germline CDR1 and CDR2 sequences are SEHNR and FQNEAQ (reference sequence). Germline trimming cut 9 bases from V and 4 bases from J; bases unmatched to any gene: 4. The CDR3 covers 12 residues. Clones were sequenced by immunoSEQ multiplex PCR, and TCRdb holds only the in-frame ones, with some missing. The sample includes 150,000 to 200,000 clones, around 82% of them seen just once. Sample: PBMCs or T cells enriched from blood (not recorded which). The J gene is TRBJ1-1, the V gene TRBV7-9, with 8 bases that match TRBD1. This clonotype was sampled from a man in his forties who had recovered from COVID-19. The CDR3 DNA sequence: TGTGCCAGTTCACAGGGGGGCACTGAAGCTTTCTTT. It encodes CASSQGGTEAFF.